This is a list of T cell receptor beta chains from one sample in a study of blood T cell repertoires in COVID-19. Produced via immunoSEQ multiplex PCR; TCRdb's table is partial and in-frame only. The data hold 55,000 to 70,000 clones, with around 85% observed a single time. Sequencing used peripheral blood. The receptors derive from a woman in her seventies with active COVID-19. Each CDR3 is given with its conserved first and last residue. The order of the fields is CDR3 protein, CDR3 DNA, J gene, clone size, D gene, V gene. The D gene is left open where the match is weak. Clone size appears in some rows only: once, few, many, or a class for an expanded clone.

cdr3_aa: CASSQEWREDEQFF
cdr3_nt: TGTGCCAGCAGCCAAGAATGGCGGGAGGATGAGCAGTTCTTC
j_call: TRBJ2-1
clone_size: -
d_call: TRBD2
v_call: TRBV3-1/TRBV3-2

cdr3_aa: CASSAYGTITEQFF
cdr3_nt: TGTGCCAGCAGCGCCTACGGGACTATCACAGAGCAGTTCTTC
j_call: TRBJ2-1
clone_size: -
d_call: TRBD2
v_call: TRBV9

cdr3_aa: CASSLVSGRAKTQYF
cdr3_nt: TGTGCCAGCAGTTTGGTTAGCGGGAGGGCGAAGACCCAGTACTTC
j_call: TRBJ2-5
clone_size: -
d_call: TRBD2
v_call: TRBV28

cdr3_aa: CASSPSLGQKGPEAFF
cdr3_nt: TGTGCCAGCAGTCCCTCCTTGGGACAGAAGGGGCCTGAAGCTTTCTTT
j_call: TRBJ1-1
clone_size: -
d_call: TRBD1
v_call: TRBV28

cdr3_aa: CASSLLLGDQETQYF
cdr3_nt: TGTGCCAGCAGTTTATTGTTAGGGGACCAAGAGACCCAGTACTTC
j_call: TRBJ2-5
clone_size: -
d_call: -
v_call: TRBV28

cdr3_aa: CASNSGGASSYEQYF
cdr3_nt: TGTGCCAGCAATTCTGGGGGGGCGAGCTCCTACGAGCAGTACTTC
j_call: TRBJ2-7
clone_size: -
d_call: -
v_call: TRBV28

cdr3_aa: CASSLTGGVSYEQYF
cdr3_nt: TGTGCCAGCAGTTTGACAGGGGGCGTTTCCTACGAGCAGTACTTC
j_call: TRBJ2-7
clone_size: few
d_call: TRBD1
v_call: TRBV6-2/TRBV6-3

cdr3_aa: CASSDERASLNEQFF
cdr3_nt: TGTGCCAGCTCCGATGAGAGGGCTAGCCTCAATGAGCAGTTCTTC
j_call: TRBJ2-1
clone_size: -
d_call: -
v_call: TRBV27

cdr3_aa: CASSKGNEGPGLAVYNEQFF
cdr3_nt: TGTGCCAGCAGCAAAGGGAACGAAGGCCCTGGACTAGCGGTATACAATGAGCAGTTCTTC
j_call: TRBJ2-1
clone_size: -
d_call: -
v_call: TRBV21-1

cdr3_aa: CASSLPSRNTIYF
cdr3_nt: TGTGCCAGCAGCTTGCCTAGCAGAAACACCATATATTTT
j_call: TRBJ1-3
clone_size: -
d_call: -
v_call: TRBV5-4

cdr3_aa: CASRVKQLNYGYTF
cdr3_nt: TGTGCCAGCAGAGTAAAGCAATTGAACTATGGCTACACCTTC
j_call: TRBJ1-2
clone_size: -
d_call: -
v_call: TRBV28

cdr3_aa: CATSRDPGGRVSYEQYF
cdr3_nt: TGTGCCACCAGCAGAGATCCGGGCGGGAGGGTATCCTACGAGCAGTACTTC
j_call: TRBJ2-7
clone_size: -
d_call: TRBD2
v_call: TRBV15

cdr3_aa: CASSFPLVGRTEAFF
cdr3_nt: TGTGCCAGCAGTTTTCCCTTGGTTGGCCGCACTGAAGCTTTCTTT
j_call: TRBJ1-1
clone_size: -
d_call: -
v_call: TRBV27

cdr3_aa: CASIPAGDTEAFF
cdr3_nt: TGTGCCAGCATCCCTGCAGGGGACACTGAAGCTTTCTTT
j_call: TRBJ1-1
clone_size: -
d_call: -
v_call: TRBV28

cdr3_aa: CASSESGQQYNEQFF
cdr3_nt: TGTGCCAGCAGCGAATCGGGACAACAGTACAATGAGCAGTTCTTC
j_call: TRBJ2-1
clone_size: -
d_call: -
v_call: TRBV7-9

cdr3_aa: CASSFEGNTEAFF
cdr3_nt: TGTGCCAGCAGTTTTGAGGGGAACACTGAAGCTTTCTTT
j_call: TRBJ1-1
clone_size: -
d_call: -
v_call: TRBV28

cdr3_aa: CATSREADRVWDTEAFF
cdr3_nt: TGTGCCACCAGCAGAGAGGCTGACAGGGTATGGGACACTGAAGCTTTCTTT
j_call: TRBJ1-1
clone_size: -
d_call: TRBD1
v_call: TRBV15

cdr3_aa: CASVGGDTQYF
cdr3_nt: TGTGCCAGCGTCGGGGGGGATACGCAGTATTTT
j_call: TRBJ2-3
clone_size: -
d_call: TRBD2
v_call: TRBV13

cdr3_aa: CASSQVQGYQPQHF
cdr3_nt: TGTGCCAGCAGCCAAGTTCAGGGGTATCAGCCCCAGCATTTT
j_call: TRBJ1-5
clone_size: -
d_call: -
v_call: TRBV3-1/TRBV3-2

cdr3_aa: CASRPTGGRQETQYF
cdr3_nt: TGCGCCAGCAGGCCGACAGGGGGCCGGCAAGAGACCCAGTACTTC
j_call: TRBJ2-5
clone_size: -
d_call: TRBD1
v_call: TRBV5-1

cdr3_aa: CASSSRPPGQGDTEAFF
cdr3_nt: TGCGCCAGCAGCTCCAGGCCCCCGGGACAGGGGGACACTGAAGCTTTCTTT
j_call: TRBJ1-1
clone_size: -
d_call: TRBD1
v_call: TRBV5-1

cdr3_aa: CASSHDRLGYTF
cdr3_nt: TGTGCCAGCAGTCACGACAGATTAGGCTACACCTTC
j_call: TRBJ1-2
clone_size: once
d_call: -
v_call: TRBV27

cdr3_aa: CASSPLKGAAAFF
cdr3_nt: TGTGCCAGCAGTCCCCTAAAGGGGGCGGCGGCTTTCTTT
j_call: TRBJ1-1
clone_size: -
d_call: TRBD1
v_call: TRBV28

cdr3_aa: CASTTSGSGDTQYF
cdr3_nt: TGTGCCAGCACGACTAGCGGGAGCGGAGATACGCAGTATTTT
j_call: TRBJ2-3
clone_size: -
d_call: TRBD2
v_call: TRBV28

cdr3_aa: CASSYSLAVLNNEQFF
cdr3_nt: TGTGCCAGCAGTTACTCACTAGCAGTCCTAAACAATGAGCAGTTCTTC
j_call: TRBJ2-1
clone_size: -
d_call: -
v_call: TRBV6-6

cdr3_aa: CASSSGLAGAGELFF
cdr3_nt: TGTGCCAGCAGCTCAGGACTAGCGGGAGCTGGGGAGCTGTTTTTT
j_call: TRBJ2-2
clone_size: -
d_call: TRBD2
v_call: TRBV11-2

cdr3_aa: CASSAHTGLNTGELFF
cdr3_nt: TGTGCCAGCAGTGCCCATACAGGGTTGAACACCGGGGAGCTGTTTTTT
j_call: TRBJ2-2
clone_size: -
d_call: -
v_call: TRBV25-1

cdr3_aa: CASSAQVSRRSTDTQYF
cdr3_nt: TGTGCCAGCAGTGCGCAGGTGTCGCGGAGGAGCACAGATACGCAGTATTTT
j_call: TRBJ2-3
clone_size: -
d_call: -
v_call: TRBV6-1

cdr3_aa: CASSTSRGLGGKTEAFF
cdr3_nt: TGTGCCAGTAGTACCTCGCGGGGGCTAGGGGGTAAGACTGAAGCTTTCTTT
j_call: TRBJ1-1
clone_size: -
d_call: -
v_call: TRBV19

cdr3_aa: CASSYPGGNEKLFF
cdr3_nt: TGTGCCAGCAGTTACCCGGGGGGGAATGAAAAACTGTTTTTT
j_call: TRBJ1-4
clone_size: few
d_call: -
v_call: TRBV6-6

cdr3_aa: CASSSGQGAVAGELFF
cdr3_nt: TGCGCCAGCAGCTCCGGACAGGGGGCGGTTGCCGGGGAGCTGTTTTTT
j_call: TRBJ2-2
clone_size: once
d_call: TRBD1
v_call: TRBV5-1

cdr3_aa: CASSRGLAGESEQYF
cdr3_nt: TGTGCCAGCAGCCGGGGGCTAGCGGGAGAATCCGAGCAGTACTTC
j_call: TRBJ2-7
clone_size: -
d_call: TRBD2
v_call: TRBV5-4

cdr3_aa: CASSPRGGSSYNEQFF
cdr3_nt: TGTGCCAGCAGCCCAAGGGGCGGAAGCTCCTACAATGAGCAGTTCTTC
j_call: TRBJ2-1
clone_size: once
d_call: -
v_call: TRBV11-3

cdr3_aa: CASSPSLIAGGREQYF
cdr3_nt: TGCGCCAGCAGCCCCTCCCTGATAGCGGGAGGAAGGGAGCAGTACTTC
j_call: TRBJ2-7
clone_size: -
d_call: TRBD2
v_call: TRBV5-1

cdr3_aa: CASSLVPPGLAGPRNTGELFF
cdr3_nt: TGTGCCAGCAGTTTGGTCCCACCGGGACTAGCGGGACCCCGGAACACCGGGGAGCTGTTTTTT
j_call: TRBJ2-2
clone_size: -
d_call: TRBD2
v_call: TRBV27

cdr3_aa: CASSPPGEVPTEAFF
cdr3_nt: TGTGCCAGCTCACCACCAGGGGAAGTTCCCACTGAAGCTTTCTTT
j_call: TRBJ1-1
clone_size: -
d_call: -
v_call: TRBV18